The 6 T cell receptor beta chains reported below all come from one sample, sequenced in a study of cytomegalovirus exposure and HLA in healthy donors. In the PCR, 60 Vbeta and 13 Jbeta primers were used. Profiled with immunoSEQ multiplex PCR; TCRdb holds only in-frame clones, not every one. This table holds 110,000 or so clones, 60% to 80% found once. The sample was PBMCs. The origin of the receptors is a young man in good health and CMV-seronegative.

The genes are TRBV11-1 and TRBJ2-4; the D is unclear. Germline CDR1 SGHAT, CDR2 FQDESV (reference sequence). The V end was cut by 2 bases, the J end by 1 base, with 6 bases between. The CDR3 runs 14 residues. The CDR3 nucleotides read TGTGCCAGCAGCTTATTACAGGCCAAAAACATTCAGTACTTC. Translated, it gives CASSLLQAKNIQYF.

Only a few counts were recorded for this clone. This sequence joins TRBV29-1 and TRBJ1-1, with D uncertain. The V and J ends lost 8 bases and 0 bases respectively, with 10 bases between them. Germline V gene sequence: CDR1 SQVTM, CDR2 ANQGSEA. The length of the CDR3 is 12 residues. CDR3 sequence (DNA): TGCAGCATTCTCCACATGAACACTGAAGCTTTCTTT. This sequence encodes CSILHMNTEAFF.

V and J are TRBV13 and TRBJ1-2, with D possibly matching TRBD1 (5 bases). Germline V gene lookup returns CDR1 PRHDT and CDR2 FYEKMQ (reference sequence). V lost 4 bases, J lost 5 bases, and 8 bases lay in between. CDR3 length: 12 residues. In DNA form, the CDR3 reads TGTGCCAGCAGCTCCGGGACTTATGGCTACACCTTC. Translation gives CASSSGTYGYTF.

The V and J genes are TRBV2 and TRBJ1-1; D is unresolved. Trimming shortened V by 8 bases and J by 3 bases, and 16 bases separated the two germline ends. The CDR3 has 14 amino acids. Per germline, CDR1 SNHLY and CDR2 FYNNEI. The chain's CDR3 is CASSLLGWDTEAFF. In DNA, the CDR3 is TGTGCCAGCTCCCTCCTGGGCTGGGACACTGAAGCTTTCTTT.

The chain links TRBV4-1 to TRBJ2-1; 9 bases fit TRBD2. Germline CDR1 is MGHRA and CDR2 is YSYEKL. The CDR3 runs to 15 residues. V gave up 2 bases and J gave up 8 bases; unmatched junction bases: 7. CDR3 sequence reads: CASSQRAGGDHEQFF. In nucleotides, the CDR3 is TGCGCCAGCAGCCAACGAGCGGGAGGCGACCATGAGCAGTTCTTC.

The chain uses TRBV4-3 and TRBJ2-1; D is uncertain. The germline V gene has CDR1 LGHNA and CDR2 YSLEER. V lost 1 base to trimming and J lost 9 bases, with 13 bases between them. The CDR3 is made up of 14 amino acids. CDR3 protein: CASSQAVTTGEQFF. The CDR3, as DNA: TGCGCCAGCAGCCAAGCGGTTACTACGGGTGAGCAGTTCTTC.